This record covers a single TCR beta chain. This clone counts as medium-sized (0.01 to 0.1%). Its antigen remains undetermined. No per-base quality is available; no much larger clone lies one base away. The time point label for this specimen denotes: week 23, last vaccination. Every vaccine dose consisted of 300 ug of a 20-mer mutant IDH1 peptide in Montanide, administered subcutaneously together with topical imiquimod. Newly diagnosed WHO grade 3 or 4 IDH1-mutant astrocytomas showing loss of nuclear ATRX were present in the donors. The samples were drawn from NOA16, a multicentre, single-arm, open-label phase I trial in Germany that tested a mutant IDH1 peptide vaccine in humans for the first time. Genomic DNA for TCRB sequencing was extracted from EDTA blood using the DNeasy Blood and Tissue Kit. The library was obtained by the immunoSEQ multiplex PCR assay. Rearranged TCR beta chain sequences were amplified using the hsTCRB Kit according to the manufacturer's protocol. An Illumina MiSeq was used to sequence the TCRB libraries. Processing in the source paper ran as follows. The proprietary platform of the kit vendor was used for demultiplexing, trimming and gene mapping. TCRdb carries this immuneACCESS record with in-frame sequences only. Its versions omit some clonotypes, under half of them owing to an unresolved V gene in the studies checked, with the rest unexplained. V and J calls and clone size are those listed in that table; D and trimming were worked out from the DNA. For this sample the table gives more than 25,000 clones, of which 85% to 90% were detected only once. The ten largest clones take up over 2.5% of the sample.

This sample stems from a study of a mutant IDH1 vaccine in newly diagnosed glioma listed by TCRdb under 2021. As for the study more broadly: Eight vaccinations were administered to patients in weeks 1, 3, 5, 7, 11, 15, 19 and 23, corresponding to visits V03 through V10. Vaccination began 4-6 weeks after radiotherapy alone, or alongside temozolomide cycles in the chemotherapy-containing groups. The approximately 30 treated patients were 62.5% male and approximately 40% female, with a mean age of 40.4 years. Before enrollment, patients had received standard therapy of radiotherapy alone, temozolomide alone, or radiochemotherapy with temozolomide; most received the combination. Peripheral blood samples were drawn at six visits, namely V03 (baseline), V05, V07, V10, V12 and V13. For exploratory analyses, longitudinal TCRB deep sequencing was carried out in roughly 23 treated patients wherever samples were available. Results and caveats for the whole study, not just this receptor: Pseudoprogression seemed to be unrelated to changes in the top peripheral T cell clonotypes found by TCRB sequencing. Selection of PBMC samples for TCRB deep sequencing was based on availability. The authors noted that analyses of patient blood samples could not be reproduced because of sample limitations. Vaccine-induced immune responses across multiple MHC alleles were detected in around 92% of patients.

V has 7 bases trimmed and J has 11 bases trimmed; junction bases matching no gene number 16. Including the terminal cysteine and phenylalanine, the CDR3 comprises 13 residues. CDR3 DNA only is kept here, 39 bases in frame from base 1. As encoded in the germline V gene (reference sequence), CDR1 is GTSNPN while CDR2 is SVGIG. The rearrangement combines TRBV30 with TRBJ1-1, with TRBD1 matching 7 junction bases. This receptor was obtained from a man aged 35 to 55 with glioma. Specimen: PBMCs, collected from a glioma patient whose treatment included an IDH1 peptide vaccine. The DNA reads as follows: TGTGCCTTTAAGACAGGGAGAGTTACCTGGGCTTTCTTT. This is translated as CAFKTGRVTWAFF.